A single count supports the clone carrying this T cell receptor beta chain. Its antigen is as yet unknown. The data stem from a study of immune evolution from preneoplasia to lung adenocarcinoma. Study observations and caveats: Normal lung had the highest top T cell clone frequencies.

Two lung cancer pathologists independently confirmed each histologic diagnosis. Clones were read by immunoSEQ multiplex PCR, and TCRdb kept only the in-frame ones, dropping some. The sample has about 5,000 clones, about 82% seen once. Trimming left V 4 bases short and J 6 bases short, with 10 bases between. Germline CDR1 is SQVTM and CDR2 is ANQGSEA. The CDR3 sequence is 11 residues long. The specimen sequenced was FFPE adjacent normal lung tissue. The chain has TRBV29-1 and TRBJ2-7; D is possibly TRBD2 (6 bases). The receptor's source is a donor at least 70 years old with lung adenocarcinoma. The DNA for the CDR3 is TGCAGCGTTGTAAGGGGAGGCGAGCAGTACTTC. This sequence encodes CSVVRGGEQYF.